This T cell receptor beta chain was sequenced in a study of blood T cell repertoires in COVID-19. On the study more broadly: COVID-19 samples from acute and convalescent phases originated in the United States, Italy and Spain. In each case, the material was cDNA or gDNA derived from T cells, B-cell-depleted T cells, or PBMCs.

Original data processing: Amplification of reference gene primers provided the estimated nucleated cell counts. Here immunoSEQ multiplex PCR was the method, and the copy in TCRdb shows in-frame clones only, minus some. V and J calls and clone size are those listed in that table; D and trimming were worked out from the DNA. The sample lists about 370,000 clones; around 87% were seen once. The CDR3 totals 17 residues. Germline V lookup: CDR1 KGHSH, CDR2 LQKENI. V was cut by 6 bases and J by 0 bases, with 15 bases left in between. The chain combines TRBV18 with TRBJ2-6; the D is unclear. Sequencing was performed on peripheral blood. This sequence originates from a woman aged 30 to 39 with COVID-19, enrolled during active disease. The CDR3 sequence is CASSPQAVLSGANVLTF. The CDR3 DNA is TGTGCCAGCTCCCCTCAGGCAGTACTCTCTGGGGCCAACGTCCTGACTTTC.